This TCR beta chain is drawn from a study of beta chain features in type 1 diabetes. Of the isolated RNA, all was reverse transcribed, and so the sequenced material was expressed TCRB transcripts. Profiled with immunoSEQ multiplex PCR; TCRdb holds only in-frame clones, not every one. The sample includes about 180,000 clones, 13% of them seen just once. The CDR3 is 12 amino acids. Germline CDR1 SQVTM, CDR2 ANQGSEA. V trimming: 8 bases; J trimming: 3 bases; junction bases outside the gene matches: 6. Sequenced sample: central memory CD4+ T cells from blood. The chain joins TRBV29-1 to TRBJ1-2; 7 nucleotides match TRBD1. This TCR was recovered from a woman younger than 35 in good health. The CDR3 reads CSTLGTDYGYTF. In DNA form, the CDR3 reads TGCAGCACCCTAGGGACAGACTATGGCTACACCTTC. Variable domain in full (rest from reference TRBV29-1 and TRBJ1-2): SAVISQKPSRDICQRGTSLTIQCQVDSQVTMMFWYRQQPGQSLTLIATANQGSEATYESGFVIDKFPISRPNLTFSTLTVSNMSPEDSSIYLCSTLGTDYGYTFGSGTRLTVV.